This section outlines one TCR beta chain sequence together with its context. The entry originates in a study of technical replicates of blood from a few donors. Generated by immunoSEQ multiplex PCR, the TCRdb table keeps only in-frame clones and is missing some. This table has approximately 81,000 clones, 95% appearing once. The germline V and J ends were trimmed by 11 bases and 0 bases, with 14 bases remaining between them. Germline V gene lookup returns CDR1 ENHRY and CDR2 SYGVKD. The CDR3 runs 14 residues. The V and J genes are TRBV10-3 and TRBJ1-3, with a possible D match to TRBD1 (6 bases). The sequence derives from a human donor in good health. The sample taken for sequencing was T cells isolated from PBMCs. This chain's CDR3 is CAAQQGISGNTIYF. The DNA for the CDR3 is TGTGCCGCCCAACAGGGCATCTCTGGAAACACCATATATTTT.